The 2 T cell receptor beta chains presented below share a single source sample, sequenced in a study of T-cell memory formation after mild COVID-19. From the 5' RACE reads, TCRdb called clonotypes with MiXCR, one entry per CDR3 protein. The sample holds about 140,000 distinct CDR3 sequences; 15% to 20% are singletons and the top ten take around 2.4%. The specimen sequenced was PBMCs or a T cell subset sorted from them (not recorded which). The receptors were sampled from an adult woman who had mild COVID-19 (a few samples of this study predate the infection). Cell type and time point are not known.

This chain uses TRBV5-1 with TRBJ2-5, with 11 positions matching TRBD2. Germline CDR1 SGHRS, CDR2 YFSETQ. The CDR3 has 17 residues. The J segment lost 2 bases and the V segment lost 0 bases, leaving 6 bases of the junction unmatched. CDR3 DNA: TGCGCCAGCAGCTTGGCCCTAGCGGGGGGTCCACAAGAGACCCAGTACTTC. Translating gives CASSLALAGGPQETQYF.

This clonotype was counted a few times. The V and J genes are TRBV5-4 and TRBJ2-7; a possible D gene is TRBD1 (6 bases). This CDR3 contains 16 residues. V was shortened by 4 bases and J by 5 bases, with 22 bases between the two germline ends. In germline, CDR1 is SGHNT, CDR2 YYREEE (reference sequence). DNA for the CDR3: TGTGCCAGCAGCCCGAGTGCGTCCCTAAGGGGGAACGAGCAGTACTTC. Its translation: CASSPSASLRGNEQYF. The full variable domain, rest sourced from reference TRBV5-4 and TRBJ2-7, is ETGVTQSPTHLIKTRGQQVTLRCSSQSGHNTVSWYQQALGQGPQFIFQYYREEENGRGNFPPRFSGLQFPNYSSELNVNALELDDSALYLCASSPSASLRGNEQYFGPGTRLTVT.